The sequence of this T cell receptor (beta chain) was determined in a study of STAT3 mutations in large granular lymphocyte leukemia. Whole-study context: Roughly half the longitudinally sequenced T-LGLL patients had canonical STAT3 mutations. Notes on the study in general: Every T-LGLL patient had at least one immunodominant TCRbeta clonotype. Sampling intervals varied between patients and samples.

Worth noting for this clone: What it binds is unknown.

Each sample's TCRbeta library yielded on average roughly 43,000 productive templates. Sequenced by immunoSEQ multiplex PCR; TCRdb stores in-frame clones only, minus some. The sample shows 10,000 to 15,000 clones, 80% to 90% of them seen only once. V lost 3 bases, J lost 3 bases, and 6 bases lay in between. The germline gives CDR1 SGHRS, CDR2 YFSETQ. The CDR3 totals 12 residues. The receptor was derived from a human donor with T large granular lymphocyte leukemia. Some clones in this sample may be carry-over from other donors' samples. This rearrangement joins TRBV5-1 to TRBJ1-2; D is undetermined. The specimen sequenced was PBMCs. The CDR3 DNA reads TGCGCCAGCAGCTCCACAGACTATGGCTACACCTTC. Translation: CASSSTDYGYTF.